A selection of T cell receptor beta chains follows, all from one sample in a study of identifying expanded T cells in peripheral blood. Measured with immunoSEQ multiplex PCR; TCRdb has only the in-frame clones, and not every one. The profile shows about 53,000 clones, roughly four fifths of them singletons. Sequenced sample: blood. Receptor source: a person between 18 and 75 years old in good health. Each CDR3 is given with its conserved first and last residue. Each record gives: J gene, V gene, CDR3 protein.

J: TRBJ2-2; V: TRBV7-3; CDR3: CASSPQGLAGRSNTGELFF
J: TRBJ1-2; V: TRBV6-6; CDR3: CASSDYRGGHGYTF
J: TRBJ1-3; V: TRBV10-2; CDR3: CASSESYRTNSGNTIYF
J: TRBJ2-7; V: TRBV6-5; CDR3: CASSSAGENYEQYF
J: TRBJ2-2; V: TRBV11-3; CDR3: CASSSSLARGTGELFF
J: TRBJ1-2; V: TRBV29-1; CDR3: CSVVPGWPAGSNYGYTF
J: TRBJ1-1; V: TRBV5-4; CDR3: CASSLGGNTEAFF
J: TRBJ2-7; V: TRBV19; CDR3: CASSRKEYYEQYF
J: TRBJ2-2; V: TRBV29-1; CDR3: CSVTLARQGANTGELFF
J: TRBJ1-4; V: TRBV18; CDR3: CASSPPGPRAEKLFF
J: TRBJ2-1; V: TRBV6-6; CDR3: CASSRTSGGTGGEQFF
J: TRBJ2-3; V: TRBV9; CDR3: CASGRGVTDTQYF
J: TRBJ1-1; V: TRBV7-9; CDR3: CASSLGGQGSTEAFF
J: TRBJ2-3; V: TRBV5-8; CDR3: CASGDPYDTQYF
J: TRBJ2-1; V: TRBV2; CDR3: CASSPPGLAVYNEQFF
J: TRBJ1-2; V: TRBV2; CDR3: CASRFRQQRDGYTF
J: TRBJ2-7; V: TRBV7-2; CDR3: CASSLHFSSYEQYF
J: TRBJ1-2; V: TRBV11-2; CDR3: CASSPSSAGTSLYGYTF
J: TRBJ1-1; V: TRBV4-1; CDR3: CASIGQQMNTEAFF
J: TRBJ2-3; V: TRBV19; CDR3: CASRGTSRTDTQYF
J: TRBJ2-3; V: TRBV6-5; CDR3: CASSSSGQPAQYF
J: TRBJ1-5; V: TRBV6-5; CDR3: CASSFGGRQPQHF
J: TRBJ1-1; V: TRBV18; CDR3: CASSPEGVGTEAFF
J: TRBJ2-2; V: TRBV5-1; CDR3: CASSFRQGVTGELFF
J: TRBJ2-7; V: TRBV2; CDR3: CASSEQGAKGYEQYF
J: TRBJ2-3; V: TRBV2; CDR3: CASSEVGGGADTQYF
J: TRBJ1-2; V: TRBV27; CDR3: CASSPTGPKEGYGYTF
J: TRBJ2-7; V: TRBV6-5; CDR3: CASSYSGGGSREQYF
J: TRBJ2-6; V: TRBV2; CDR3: CASSPGTGGTAGANVLTF
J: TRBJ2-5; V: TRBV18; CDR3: CASSREMGTQYF
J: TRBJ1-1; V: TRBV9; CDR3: CASSVAGAGTEAFF
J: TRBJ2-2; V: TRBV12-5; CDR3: CASGLLAGGANTGELFF
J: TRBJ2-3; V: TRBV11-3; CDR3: CASSLGGGREGTDTQYF
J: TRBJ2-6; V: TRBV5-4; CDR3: CASSLEGTGANVLTF
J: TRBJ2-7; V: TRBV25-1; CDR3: CASSDDNRGAYEQYF
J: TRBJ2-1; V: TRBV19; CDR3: CASSIPALAGGSYNEQFF
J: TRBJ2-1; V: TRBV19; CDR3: CASSQTGPMDNEQFF
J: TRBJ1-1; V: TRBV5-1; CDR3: CASSLVGITRTEAFF
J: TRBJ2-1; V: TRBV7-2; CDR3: CASSPRVQLYNEQFF
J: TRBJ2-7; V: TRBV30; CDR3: CAWSPGGYEQYF
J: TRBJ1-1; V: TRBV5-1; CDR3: CASSGFMNTEAFF